This is a list of T cell receptor beta chains from one sample in a study of OX40 agonist ivuxolimab in advanced cancers. TCRdb's table, derived via immunoSEQ multiplex PCR, lists solely in-frame clones and lacks some. The sample lists about 51,000 clones; around 77% were seen once. The material sequenced was CD4+ or CD8+ T cells sorted from blood, taken in a trial of the OX40 agonist ivuxolimab. The receptor source for this set is an adult with an advanced solid tumor such as melanoma, head and neck, liver or kidney cancer. CDR3s include the opening cysteine and the closing phenylalanine or tryptophan. D genes are given only for firm matches. A clone size is listed for some rows: how often the clone was seen (once, few, many), or a class if it is expanded.

D: TRBD2; size: -; J: TRBJ2-3; V: TRBV9; CDR3: CASSVGLGLQYF; DNA: TGTGCCAGCAGCGTGGGACTAGGGTTGCAGTATTTT
D: -; size: -; J: TRBJ1-1; V: TRBV4-1; CDR3: CASSPVDRNTEAFF; DNA: TGCGCCAGCAGCCCAGTGGACAGGAACACTGAAGCTTTCTTT
D: -; size: -; J: TRBJ1-5; V: TRBV6-1; CDR3: CASSEGTGSANQPQHF; DNA: TGTGCCAGCAGTGAAGGTACAGGAAGCGCTAATCAGCCCCAGCATTTT
D: -; size: -; J: TRBJ1-4; V: TRBV5-1; CDR3: CASSSSGTPNEKLFF; DNA: TGCGCCAGCAGCTCCTCCGGGACACCGAATGAAAAACTGTTTTTT
D: TRBD2; size: -; J: TRBJ2-2; V: TRBV5-1; CDR3: CASIRLAGGGTGELFF; DNA: TGCGCCAGCATCCGATTAGCGGGAGGGGGCACCGGGGAGCTGTTTTTT
D: TRBD1; size: -; J: TRBJ2-1; V: TRBV19; CDR3: CASSFRDRVYNEQFF; DNA: TGTGCCAGTAGTTTCCGGGACAGGGTTTACAATGAGCAGTTCTTC
D: TRBD2; size: once; J: TRBJ2-7; V: TRBV7-2; CDR3: CASSLQAGVSDEQYF; DNA: TGTGCCAGCAGCTTACAAGCGGGAGTAAGTGACGAGCAGTACTTC
D: -; size: -; J: TRBJ2-7; V: TRBV7-9; CDR3: CASSLDREWSYEQYF; DNA: TGTGCCAGCAGCTTAGATCGGGAGTGGTCCTACGAGCAGTACTTC
D: -; size: -; J: TRBJ1-2; V: TRBV7-2; CDR3: CASSLERTSYGYTF; DNA: TGTGCCAGCAGCTTAGAACGGACTTCCTATGGCTACACCTTC
D: TRBD2; size: -; J: TRBJ2-1; V: TRBV5-4; CDR3: CASSFEAGGYNEQFF; DNA: TGTGCCAGCAGCTTTGAAGCGGGAGGGTACAATGAGCAGTTCTTC
D: -; size: -; J: TRBJ1-6; V: TRBV7-2; CDR3: CASNSGLNNSPLHF; DNA: TGTGCCAGCAACTCGGGACTCAATAATTCACCCCTCCACTTT
D: -; size: -; J: TRBJ1-2; V: TRBV6-6; CDR3: CASSLSRDGYTF; DNA: TGTGCCAGCAGTCTCTCCAGGGATGGCTACACCTTC
D: -; size: few; J: TRBJ1-1; V: TRBV7-7; CDR3: CASSLGIESEAFF; DNA: TGTGCTAGCAGCTTAGGGATCGAATCTGAAGCTTTCTTT
D: -; size: -; J: TRBJ2-7; V: TRBV19; CDR3: CASSPGHLGSYEQYF; DNA: TGTGCCAGTAGTCCAGGACATTTGGGCTCCTACGAGCAGTACTTC
D: TRBD1; size: few; J: TRBJ1-3; V: TRBV11-2; CDR3: CASSPRDRGLGLSGNTIYF; DNA: TGTGCCAGCAGCCCGCGGGACAGGGGGCTTGGACTCTCTGGAAACACCATATATTTT
D: TRBD1; size: -; J: TRBJ1-5; V: TRBV5-1; CDR3: CASSPAGGINQPQHF; DNA: TGCGCCAGCAGCCCGGCAGGGGGCATCAATCAGCCCCAGCATTTT
D: -; size: -; J: TRBJ2-3; V: TRBV6-1; CDR3: CASSRQGASTDTQYF; DNA: TGTGCCAGCAGTAGGCAGGGCGCTAGCACAGATACGCAGTATTTT
D: TRBD2; size: few; J: TRBJ2-7; V: TRBV7-3; CDR3: CASSYYPGLAGENEQYF; DNA: TGTGCCAGCAGCTACTACCCTGGACTAGCGGGAGAAAACGAGCAGTACTTC
D: -; size: -; J: TRBJ2-1; V: TRBV5-4; CDR3: CASSLDGYNEQFF; DNA: TGTGCCAGCAGCTTGGATGGATACAATGAGCAGTTCTTC
D: TRBD1; size: once; J: TRBJ2-7; V: TRBV5-1; CDR3: CASSHEGQGSSYEQYF; DNA: TGCGCCAGCAGCCACGAGGGACAGGGGAGCTCCTACGAGCAGTACTTC
D: TRBD2; size: few; J: TRBJ2-7; V: TRBV7-7; CDR3: CASSPRLAGEAFHEQYF; DNA: TGTGCTAGCAGCCCCAGACTAGCGGGAGAAGCCTTCCACGAGCAGTACTTC
D: -; size: -; J: TRBJ1-1; V: TRBV10-2; CDR3: CASGGQMNTEAFF; DNA: TGCGCCAGCGGAGGACAGATGAACACTGAAGCTTTCTTT
D: -; size: -; J: TRBJ2-7; V: TRBV7-8; CDR3: CASSLEGGRSYEQYF; DNA: TGTGCCAGCAGCTTGGAGGGGGGGAGGTCCTACGAGCAGTACTTC
D: -; size: -; J: TRBJ1-3; V: TRBV28; CDR3: CASRNPAITPGNSGNTIYF; DNA: TGTGCCAGCAGGAACCCGGCCATAACCCCAGGGAACTCTGGAAACACCATATATTTT
D: -; size: -; J: TRBJ2-1; V: TRBV19; CDR3: CATQGWVEQSYNEQFF; DNA: TGTGCCACCCAAGGATGGGTGGAACAGTCCTACAATGAGCAGTTCTTC
D: TRBD1; size: -; J: TRBJ2-4; V: TRBV6-6; CDR3: CASSLPPGQGENIQYF; DNA: TGTGCCAGCAGTCTTCCTCCGGGACAGGGAGAAAACATTCAGTACTTC
D: TRBD1; size: -; J: TRBJ2-7; V: TRBV5-1; CDR3: CASSLGPGGLEQYF; DNA: TGCGCCAGCAGCTTGGGGCCAGGGGGCTTGGAGCAGTACTTC
D: -; size: -; J: TRBJ2-3; V: TRBV19; CDR3: CASSARDPRDTQYF; DNA: TGTGCCAGTAGTGCCCGGGACCCGAGGGATACGCAGTATTTT
D: TRBD2; size: medium-sized; J: TRBJ2-1; V: TRBV10-1; CDR3: CASSDPAGTRNEQFF; DNA: TGCGCCAGCAGTGACCCCGCCGGGACTAGAAATGAGCAGTTCTTC
D: -; size: -; J: TRBJ1-1; V: TRBV7-9; CDR3: CASSLDPRRGGAEAFF; DNA: TGTGCCAGCAGCTTGGACCCACGGCGGGGAGGGGCTGAAGCTTTCTTT
D: -; size: few; J: TRBJ1-4; V: TRBV15; CDR3: CATSRVASATNEKLFF; DNA: TGTGCCACCAGCAGAGTGGCCAGTGCAACTAATGAAAAACTGTTTTTT
D: TRBD1; size: -; J: TRBJ2-1; V: TRBV9; CDR3: CASSVATGGTGAFYEQFF; DNA: TGTGCCAGCAGCGTAGCTACTGGGGGGACAGGGGCCTTTTATGAGCAGTTCTTC
D: -; size: -; J: TRBJ2-3; V: TRBV11-2; CDR3: CASSFGQGRTDTQYF; DNA: TGTGCCAGCAGCTTTGGGCAGGGAAGGACAGATACGCAGTATTTT
D: -; size: -; J: TRBJ1-4; V: TRBV6-6; CDR3: CASSYSTGLLFF; DNA: TGTGCCAGCAGTTACTCGACGGGGTTACTGTTTTTT
D: TRBD2; size: -; J: TRBJ2-7; V: TRBV28; CDR3: CASSLTSGRLSYEQYF; DNA: TGTGCCAGCAGTCTCACTAGCGGGAGGTTAAGCTACGAGCAGTACTTC
D: -; size: -; J: TRBJ2-2; V: TRBV4-1; CDR3: CASSQLGWGVDTGELFF; DNA: TGCGCCAGCAGCCAACTTGGCTGGGGCGTAGACACCGGGGAGCTGTTTTTT
D: -; size: -; J: TRBJ2-3; V: TRBV6-5; CDR3: CASSYRRGGTDTQYF; DNA: TGTGCCAGCAGTTACAGGAGGGGCGGCACAGATACGCAGTATTTT
D: -; size: -; J: TRBJ1-2; V: TRBV2; CDR3: CASSVSDYYGYTF; DNA: TGTGCCAGCAGTGTGTCCGACTACTATGGCTACACCTTC
D: -; size: few; J: TRBJ1-1; V: TRBV28; CDR3: CASSPFGLDVAEAFF; DNA: TGTGCCAGCAGTCCATTCGGACTTGATGTCGCTGAAGCTTTCTTT
D: TRBD1; size: -; J: TRBJ1-2; V: TRBV6-5; CDR3: CASSYGTGQGNYGYTF; DNA: TGTGCCAGCAGTTACGGCACGGGACAGGGTAACTATGGCTACACCTTC
D: -; size: few; J: TRBJ1-4; V: TRBV5-1; CDR3: CASSQQQGTNEKLFF; DNA: TGCGCCAGCAGCCAACAACAGGGTACTAATGAAAAACTGTTTTTT
D: -; size: once; J: TRBJ1-3; V: TRBV14; CDR3: CASRNRSFRETDTIYF; DNA: TGTGCCAGCAGAAACCGCTCATTTAGGGAGACGGACACCATATATTTT
D: TRBD1; size: -; J: TRBJ1-5; V: TRBV28; CDR3: CASSPHPTTGGINQPQHF; DNA: TGTGCCAGCAGTCCGCACCCCACGACAGGGGGGATCAATCAGCCCCAGCATTTT
D: TRBD1; size: -; J: TRBJ1-1; V: TRBV27; CDR3: CASSQRQGSTEAFF; DNA: TGTGCCAGCAGTCAACGACAGGGGAGCACTGAAGCTTTCTTT
D: TRBD1; size: -; J: TRBJ1-1; V: TRBV5-7; CDR3: CASSSKTTGGDAEAFF; DNA: TGTGCCAGCAGCTCGAAAACTACAGGGGGGGATGCTGAAGCTTTCTTT
D: -; size: -; J: TRBJ2-3; V: TRBV7-9; CDR3: CASSLERASVDTQYF; DNA: TGTGCCAGCAGCTTAGAGCGGGCTAGTGTAGATACGCAGTATTTT
D: -; size: -; J: TRBJ1-1; V: TRBV5-6; CDR3: CASSQGFEAFF; DNA: TGTGCCAGCAGCCAGGGGTTTGAAGCTTTCTTT
D: -; size: -; J: TRBJ1-4; V: TRBV23-1; CDR3: CASTRGGDDEKLFF; DNA: TGCGCCAGCACCCGGGGCGGGGACGATGAAAAACTGTTTTTT
D: TRBD1; size: -; J: TRBJ1-4; V: TRBV19; CDR3: CASRDRGRPNEKLFF; DNA: TGTGCCAGTAGGGACAGGGGTCGTCCCAATGAAAAACTGTTTTTT
D: -; size: -; J: TRBJ2-5; V: TRBV6-6; CDR3: CASRSPRGHSREQYF; DNA: TGTGCCAGCAGAAGCCCCCGGGGTCATAGCCGGGAGCAGTACTTC
D: -; size: -; J: TRBJ1-5; V: TRBV6-6; CDR3: CASSYDQGPQHF; DNA: TGTGCCAGCAGTTATGACCAGGGGCCCCAGCATTTT
D: -; size: once; J: TRBJ1-1; V: TRBV15; CDR3: CATSRGQGGTEAFF; DNA: TGTGCCACCAGCAGAGGTCAAGGAGGGACTGAAGCTTTCTTT
D: TRBD2; size: -; J: TRBJ2-5; V: TRBV15; CDR3: CATSRNRISGETQYF; DNA: TGTGCCACCAGCAGAAACCGGATTAGCGGGGAGACCCAGTACTTC
D: TRBD1; size: few; J: TRBJ2-7; V: TRBV2; CDR3: CASRQGQLTYEQYF; DNA: TGTGCCAGCAGGCAGGGACAGCTAACCTACGAGCAGTACTTC
D: -; size: few; J: TRBJ1-5; V: TRBV19; CDR3: CATGGEQTQGQPQHF; DNA: TGTGCAACAGGAGGGGAGCAGACTCAAGGACAGCCCCAGCATTTT
D: -; size: -; J: TRBJ2-1; V: TRBV6-1; CDR3: CASSEAGGPSEQFF; DNA: TGTGCCAGCAGTGAAGCTGGGGGACCCAGCGAGCAGTTCTTC